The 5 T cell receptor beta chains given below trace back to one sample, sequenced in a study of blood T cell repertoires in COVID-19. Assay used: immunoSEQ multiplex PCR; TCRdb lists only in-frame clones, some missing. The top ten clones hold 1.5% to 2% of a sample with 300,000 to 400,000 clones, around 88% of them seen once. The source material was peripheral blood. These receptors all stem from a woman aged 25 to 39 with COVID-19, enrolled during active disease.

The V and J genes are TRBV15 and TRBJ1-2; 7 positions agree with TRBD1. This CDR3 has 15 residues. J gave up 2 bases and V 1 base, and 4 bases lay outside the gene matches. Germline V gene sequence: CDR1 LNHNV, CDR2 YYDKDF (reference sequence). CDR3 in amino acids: CATSRGRGQNYGYTF. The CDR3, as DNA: TGTGCCACCAGCAGAGGGAGGGGACAGAACTATGGCTACACCTTC.

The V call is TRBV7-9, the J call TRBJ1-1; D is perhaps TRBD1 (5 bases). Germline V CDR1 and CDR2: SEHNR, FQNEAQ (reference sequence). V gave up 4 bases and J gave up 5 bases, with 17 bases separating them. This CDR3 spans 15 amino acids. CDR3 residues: CASSSPGVWRTEAFF. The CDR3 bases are TGTGCCAGCAGCTCCCCGGGGGTCTGGAGGACTGAAGCTTTCTTT. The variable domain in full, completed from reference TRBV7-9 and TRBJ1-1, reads DTGVSQNPRHKITKRGQNVTFRCDPISEHNRLYWYRQTLGQGPEFLTYFQNEAQLEKSRLLSDRFSAERPKGSFSTLEIQRTEQGDSAMYLCASSSPGVWRTEAFFGQGTRLTVV.

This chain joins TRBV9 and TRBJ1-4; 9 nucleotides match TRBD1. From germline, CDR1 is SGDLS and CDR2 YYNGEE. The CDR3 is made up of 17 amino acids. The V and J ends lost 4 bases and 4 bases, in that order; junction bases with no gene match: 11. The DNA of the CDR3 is TGTGCCAGCAGCACCCCTGCCGGGACAGGGTTTAATGAAAAACTGTTTTTT. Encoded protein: CASSTPAGTGFNEKLFF.

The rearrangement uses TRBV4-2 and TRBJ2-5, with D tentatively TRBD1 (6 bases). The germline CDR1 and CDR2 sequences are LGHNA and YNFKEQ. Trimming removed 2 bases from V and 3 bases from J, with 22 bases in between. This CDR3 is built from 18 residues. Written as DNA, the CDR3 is TGTGCCAGCAGCCAACCTTCTGGGGGCGCATTGGGGGAAGAGACCCAGTACTTC. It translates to CASSQPSGGALGEETQYF.

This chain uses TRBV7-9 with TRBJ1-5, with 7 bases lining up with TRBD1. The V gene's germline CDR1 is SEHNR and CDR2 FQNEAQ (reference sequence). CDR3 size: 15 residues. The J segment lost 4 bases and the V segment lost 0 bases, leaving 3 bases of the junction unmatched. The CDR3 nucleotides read TGTGCCAGCAGCTTAGCGGCAGGGGGGAATCAGCCCCAGCATTTT. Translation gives CASSLAAGGNQPQHF.